The 17 T cell receptor beta chains below all came from one sample that was sequenced in a study of blood T cell repertoires in COVID-19. Measured with immunoSEQ multiplex PCR; TCRdb has only the in-frame clones, and not every one. Altogether 25,000 to 35,000 clones are present, 80% to 90% being singletons, with the ten largest covering around 0.57%. Sequenced: peripheral blood. The receptors were sampled from a woman between 40 and 55 years old with active or convalescent COVID-19.

This sequence joins TRBV4-3 and TRBJ2-1; TRBD1 is a possible D gene (5 bases). This CDR3 spans 15 amino acids. Between the trimmed V and J ends, which lost 4 bases and 5 bases, there was a span of 15 bases. Germline V gene sequence: CDR1 LGHNA, CDR2 YSLEER. The CDR3 spells CASSLRALHNNEQFF. The CDR3 DNA reads TGCGCCAGCAGCCTCAGGGCTCTCCATAACAATGAGCAGTTCTTC.

The rearrangement uses TRBV5-5 and TRBJ1-2, with unresolved D. Germline lookup yields CDR1 SGHKS and CDR2 YYEKEE (reference sequence). Trimming removed 4 bases at V and 6 bases at J, with 16 bases between. The CDR3 extends over 14 amino acids. The CDR3: CASSGTALIDGYTF. CDR3 DNA sequence: TGTGCCAGCAGCGGAACAGCTTTGATCGATGGCTACACCTTC.

The CDR3 sequence is CASSMAPPINAGGLNEQYF. The DNA for the CDR3 is TGTGCCAGTAGTATGGCCCCGCCGATAAACGCAGGGGGCCTGAACGAGCAGTACTTC. The V and J genes are TRBV19 and TRBJ2-7, with 8 bases lining up with TRBD1. J gave up 5 bases and V 3 bases, and 21 bases lay outside the gene matches. The V gene's germline CDR1 is LNHDA and CDR2 SQIVND (reference sequence). This CDR3 region has 19 residues. Based on the CDR3 plus reference TRBV19 and TRBJ2-7, the full variable domain is DGGITQSPKYLFRKEGQNVTLSCEQNLNHDAMYWYRQDPGQGLRLIYYSQIVNDFQKGDIAEGYSVSREKKESFPLTVTSAQKNPTAFYLCASSMAPPINAGGLNEQYFGPGTRLTVT.

V is TRBV14 and J is TRBJ2-5; weak D call: TRBD1 (5 bases). Germline CDR1 SGHDN, CDR2 FVKESK. Trimming removed 1 base from V and 4 bases from J, with 16 bases in between. The CDR3 runs to 16 residues. CDR3 protein: CASSQGTHSTGETQYF. The CDR3 DNA reads as TGTGCCAGCAGCCAAGGGACACATAGTACGGGAGAGACCCAGTACTTC.

The chain uses TRBV5-4 and TRBJ2-1; D gene ambiguous. V lost 0 bases and J lost 5, with 12 bases in between. The CDR3 length is 15 residues. Germline V lookup: CDR1 SGHNT, CDR2 YYREEE (reference sequence). This CDR3 is CASSLGPARDNEQFF. The CDR3 nucleotides are TGTGCCAGCAGCTTGGGCCCAGCCCGGGACAATGAGCAGTTCTTC.

This chain links TRBV9 with TRBJ2-3, with D maybe TRBD2 (5 bases). The CDR3 contains 9 residues. Germline V gene lookup returns CDR1 SGDLS and CDR2 YYNGEE. The V end lost 9 bases, the J end lost 8 bases, and 7 bases lay between the germline ends. The CDR3 DNA is TGTGCCATTCGGGGTACGCAGTATTTT. As protein: CAIRGTQYF.

The rearrangement uses TRBV15 and TRBJ2-5; 8 bases align to TRBD2. Germline trimming cut 3 bases from V and 3 bases from J; bases unmatched to any gene: 6. CDR3 length equals 15 residues. The germline gives CDR1 LNHNV, CDR2 YYDKDF (reference sequence). CDR3 DNA: TGTGCCACCAGCAGGTGGCGGGGGGCTGAAGAGACCCAGTACTTC. It is translated as CATSRWRGAEETQYF.

The rearrangement joins TRBV7-9 to TRBJ2-5, with 7 bases identical to TRBD2. Germline V gives CDR1 SEHNR, CDR2 FQNEAQ (reference sequence). Unmatched junction bases numbered 10, after V lost 4 bases and J lost 5 bases. This CDR3 spans 15 amino acids. CDR3: CASSSRLSGGETQYF. CDR3 DNA sequence: TGTGCCAGCAGCTCACGGCTCTCGGGAGGTGAGACCCAGTACTTC. The whole variable domain, filled in from reference TRBV7-9 and TRBJ2-5, reads DTGVSQNPRHKITKRGQNVTFRCDPISEHNRLYWYRQTLGQGPEFLTYFQNEAQLEKSRLLSDRFSAERPKGSFSTLEIQRTEQGDSAMYLCASSSRLSGGETQYFGPGTRLLVL.

The J gene is TRBJ2-7, the V gene TRBV29-1, with D possibly being TRBD2 (6 bases). The CDR3 runs to 13 residues. Germline values: CDR1 SQVTM, CDR2 ANQGSEA. Trimming cost V 7 bases and J 4 bases, with 17 bases left between them. The CDR3 DNA is TGCAGCGCCACCGGGAGCTTCGCTTACGAGCAGTACTTC. This gives the protein CSATGSFAYEQYF.

The V gene is TRBV10-3, the J gene TRBJ2-3, with D hard to call. Per the germline V gene, CDR1 is ENHRY and CDR2 is SYGVKD. The CDR3 is 15 amino acids. Trimming pared 8 bases from V and 3 bases from J, leaving 18 bases between. The CDR3 protein is CAIVSANRVTDTQYF. DNA of the CDR3: TGTGCCATCGTGTCCGCGAACAGAGTAACAGATACGCAGTATTTT.

The gene calls are TRBV6-5 and TRBJ1-2, with D unresolved. V lost 2 bases, J lost 6 bases, and 19 bases lay in between. The CDR3 contains 16 residues. Per germline, CDR1 MNHEY and CDR2 SVGAGI. This CDR3 is CASSYPLPGGIDGYTF. The CDR3, as DNA: TGTGCCAGCAGTTACCCCCTCCCGGGCGGGATCGATGGCTACACCTTC.

The chain has TRBV7-2 and TRBJ1-6, with 10 bases identical to TRBD1. Germline CDR1 is SGHTA and CDR2 is FQGNSA. The V and J ends lost 5 bases and 9 bases, in that order; junction bases with no gene match: 7. The CDR3 totals 15 residues. The CDR3 DNA reads TGTGCCAGCAGCATACGGGACAGGGGAGCTTCACCCCTCCACTTT. The encoded protein is CASSIRDRGASPLHF. The entire variable domain, with the rest obtained from reference TRBV7-2 and TRBJ1-6, is as follows: GAGVSQSPSNKVTEKGKDVELRCDPISGHTALYWYRQSLGQGLEFLIYFQGNSAPDKSGLPSDRFSAERTGGSVSTLTIQRTQQEDSAVYLCASSIRDRGASPLHFGNGTRLTVT.

The chain recombines TRBV10-2 with TRBJ2-7, with a possible D match to TRBD2 (6 bases). The CDR3 totals 11 residues. With 8 bases removed from V and 7 bases from J, the gap between germline ends came to 12 bases. Germline assignment: CDR1 WSHSY and CDR2 SAAADI. CDR3 in amino acids: CASGDFVEQYF. CDR3 coding DNA: TGCGCCAGCGGGGACTTCGTAGAGCAGTACTTC.

In its sample, this clone was seen once. The chain couples TRBV9 to TRBJ1-2, with TRBD1 identical over 8 bases. This CDR3 comprises 14 residues. With V trimmed by 2 bases and J by 8 bases, 8 bases remained unmatched. Germline loops: CDR1 SGDLS, CDR2 YYNGEE. As DNA, the CDR3 is TGTGCCAGCAGCGTGGACAGGGCTTGGGAGGGCTACACCTTC. Protein: CASSVDRAWEGYTF.

V gene TRBV28 combines with J gene TRBJ2-1; 7 nucleotides line up with TRBD2. This CDR3 has 13 amino acids. Germline V gene lookup returns CDR1 MDHEN and CDR2 SYDVKM. With V trimmed by 4 bases and J by 4 bases, 1 base remained unmatched. The CDR3 protein is CASSWGLYNEQFF. In DNA, the CDR3 is TGTGCCAGCAGTTGGGGACTATACAATGAGCAGTTCTTC.

This clone was counted between two and nine times. The chain combines TRBV19 with TRBJ1-2, with 9 bases matching TRBD1. This CDR3 is 18 amino acids long. Trimming cost V 3 bases and J 2 bases; bases outside gene matches: 13. Germline CDR1 reads LNHDA; CDR2 reads SQIVND (reference sequence). The CDR3 bases are TGTGCCAGTAGTATGCCTCCGGGGACAGGGTTTCGGAACTATGGCTACACCTTC. Translating gives CASSMPPGTGFRNYGYTF.

This sequence joins TRBV27 and TRBJ2-5; weak D call: TRBD1 (5 bases). CDR3 length: 15 residues. Trimming took off 0 bases at V and 5 bases at J, with 13 bases between the two ends. Germline V CDR1 and CDR2: MNHEY, SMNVEV (reference sequence). CDR3 loop: CASSLSSGIWETQYF. CDR3 DNA sequence: TGTGCCAGCAGTTTATCCTCAGGGATTTGGGAGACCCAGTACTTC.